This T cell receptor beta chain was recorded in a study of cytomegalovirus exposure and HLA in healthy donors (dated by TCRdb to the late 2010s). Turning to the overall study: According to an earlier analysis of 587 of the donors, some 180 million T cells yielded 117 million unique TCR beta sequences and less than 300 Gb of sequence data. An early release covering around 630 HLA-typed donors comprised approximately 300 gigabases of sequencing data and approximately 85 million unique TCR sequences. Of the roughly 410 genotyped donors, roughly 76% were placed in the genetic ancestry cluster associated with self-reported Caucasian donors. The study was designed to test whether signatures of past pathogen exposure could be identified by cataloging public T cell receptors. The study used immunosequencing to profile the T cell repertoires of approximately 640 subjects and linked those repertoires to cytomegalovirus serostatus. Along with the 666-subject first cohort, a separate validation cohort of roughly 110 different subjects was used. High-throughput TCR immunosequencing, statistical association of individual TCRs with disease status, and machine learning were combined to predict cytomegalovirus infection status. A later analysis re-analyzed previously published TCR beta repertoires from 666 donors and added high-resolution HLA genotyping to study TCR occurrence patterns. Rather than using new phenotypic data, the later analysis identified candidate immune exposures from TCR beta sequences and from how often those sequences occurred across donors. An earlier analysis of around 640 of the donors used high-throughput TCR beta sequencing to judge whether each TCR beta V gene segment behaved as functional or pseudogenic. Donor age, sex, ethnicity and CMV serostatus were collected together with the repertoire data. Genome-wide SNP genotypes for about three fifths of the 666 donors were used in a later genetic analysis, which treated that subset as a discovery cohort. All discovery cohort repertoires had been generated on a single sequencing platform. HLA typing included class I and class II loci at four-digit resolution. The number of donors typed differed by locus, with about 620-630 for A, B, C, DRB1 and DQB1, around 520 for DQA1, about 610 for DPA1, and over 400 for DPB1. Four or five DR-DQ haplotypes were handled as single units for association and clustering because linkage in the cohort was strong. On average, approximately 250,000 unique TCR beta nucleotide sequences were sequenced per donor among a few hundred genotyped donors of the cohort, with roughly 20% of those sequences being non-productive. The paper as a whole reports these results and caveats: The classifier was reported to diagnose cytomegalovirus status with high specificity and sensitivity in both the original and validation cohorts. Because HLA typing was missing for some donors at each locus, association tests included only the typed subset. Most CMV-associated TCR beta chains appeared to be HLA-restricted in a later analysis, and the HLA associations seemed to be driven largely by CMV exposure. A later genetic analysis reported fewer N-insertions in productive TCRs among donors in an Asian-associated ancestry cluster than the roughly 670-donor mean. A total of 164 TCR beta chains were listed by the study as associated with cytomegalovirus. Correlated functional status among segregating V segments might reflect linkage disequilibrium, but an unknown experimental factor could not be ruled out. Roughly uniform sequencing depth across donors was assumed in presence/absence analyses, although this assumption may not hold. Immune exposure information for the cohort was limited to CMV serostatus. The authors suggested that the approach could potentially be extended to other disease states and immunological phenotypes. A cluster of highly shared sequence variants was judged likely to represent a technical artifact of the sequencing pipeline. Some IMGT-functional V segments, including TRBV6-2 and TRBV6-3, could not be distinguished by the 87-base-pair reads and were therefore excluded. A few of the identified cytomegalovirus-associated TCR beta chains were confirmed in vitro to be specific for cytomegalovirus antigens. When HLA alleles, especially DR and DQ, strongly co-occurred, attributing TCR associations to individual alleles was difficult. According to a later analysis, TCR association rates differed among HLA loci, with DRB1 alleles showing the most associated TCRs and HLA-C alleles showing the fewest. Compared with equally common non-associated chains, HLA-associated TCR beta chains in a later analysis were more clonally expanded and had lower generation probabilities. A further reported finding was that TCR beta sequences accurately predicted the HLA-A and HLA-B alleles for most subjects in the first cohort. Most TCR sequences were seen in very few donors, while some public TCRs were found in many individuals. Specific HLA alleles were associated with over 15,000 TCR beta sequences at a false discovery rate of 0.05 in a later analysis. According to a later analysis, parvovirus B19, influenza, CMV and Epstein-Barr virus appeared linked to several top co-occurrence clusters. In an earlier analysis of approximately 600 of the donors, most TCR beta V segments were observed in productive rearrangements about 90% or about 30% of the time, broadly matching IMGT annotations. Only TCR beta chains were sequenced in this cohort, and the absence of alpha or paired-chain data limited detectable features. A later genetic analysis associated a missense DCLRE1C variant with V-gene and J-gene trimming of TCR beta chains, and an independent cohort replicated the association. The earlier analysis of fewer than 750 of the donors excluded some 15 rarely observed V segments, including chromosome 9 orphons, because counts were too low.

The library was produced with the immunoSEQ multiplex PCR assay. The multiplex PCR relied on a mix of 60 forward primers for TCR Vbeta segments and 13 reverse primers for TCR Jbeta segments. A multiplex PCR assay on genomic DNA amplified the CDR3 region of rearranged TCR beta genes. The Illumina HiSeq System was used to sequence the amplified TCR beta libraries as 87-base-pair reads. Under the source paper's analysis protocol: In a later analysis, roughly 80 million unique TCR beta chains were counted across the roughly 670 repertoires, and roughly 11 million of these chains were shared by at least two donors. To remove PCR and sequencing errors, raw reads were error-corrected and collapsed into unique sequences using a nearest-neighbor algorithm that merged closely related sequences. To assign V, D and J gene segments, CDR3 sequences were aligned to IMGT reference sequences. For a sequence to be retained, a match of at least six nucleotides to both a V gene segment and a J gene segment was required. Rearrangements were called productive when the CDR3 lacked stop codons and stayed in frame with V and J; all others were non-productive. Following IMGT convention, CDR3 was defined as the stretch from the second conserved V-encoded cysteine to the conserved J-encoded phenylalanine. The earlier analysis of a few hundred of the donors excluded sequences that lacked an unambiguous match to a single V gene segment. In an earlier analysis of 587 of the donors, a V segment was called functional when productive rearrangements were above 56.7%, and segregating when the standard deviation between donors exceeded 5%. A statistical classification framework was built to diagnose cytomegalovirus status from the catalog of TCR beta chain sequences. A later analysis assigned V and J genes by comparing TCR nucleotide sequences with IMGT/GENE-DB human TR gene sequences. In a later analysis, CDR3 sequences and most-parsimonious VDJ recombination scenarios were assigned using the TCRdist pipeline. In a later analysis, each TCR beta chain was defined by its CDR3 amino acid sequence together with its V-gene family, and reads lacking a unique V-gene family were excluded. To address suspected cross-contamination and a sequencing artifact, a later analysis removed several hundred highly shared, low-generation-probability nucleotide sequences. A later analysis calculated a clonal expansion index for each public chain from normalized within-repertoire ranks of inferred template counts. In a later analysis, generation probabilities were computed using a VDJ recombination model fitted to out-of-frame rearrangements, and the results were checked against IGoR. In a later analysis, TCR-TCR, TCR-HLA and TCR-CMV co-occurrence was scored with hypergeometric tests, and a repertoire-size bias correction was applied to TCR pairs. To estimate false discovery rates, a later analysis permuted the HLA or CMV assignments 20 times. A later analysis grouped co-occurring TCRs with DBSCAN, adding TCRdist sequence similarity when clustering within HLA-allele-positive subsets. For co-occurrence clustering, repertoires with fewer than 30,000 or more than 120,000 public chains were excluded, along with roughly five repertoires with anomalous nucleotide sharing. Entries here come from immuneACCESS through TCRdb and include only in-frame sequences with V and J called. Some clones fail to appear in such tables; in the studies checked, an unresolved V gene covers under half of the shortfall, and the cause of the remainder is unknown. The V and J calls and clone size are taken from that table; D and trimming were inferred from the DNA. The sample data list fewer than 75,000 clones, and about 80% of these were observed just once. Of the sample, around 4.2% is held by the ten largest clones.

A word on this clone: Its antigen is unknown. Per-nucleotide qualities are absent, and no much larger clonotype sits a single base away.

The cohort comprised around 690 healthy bone marrow donors. At the time of sampling, every cohort member was nominally healthy, though immune exposures that went unrecorded were likely present. The donor tested CMV seronegative, placing the donor among the 300 to 400 seronegative members of the cohort. Every donor gave a peripheral blood sample, and the peripheral blood mononuclear cells from that sample were used for TCR beta sequencing. Genomic DNA extraction from the blood cell samples was performed with the Qiagen DNeasy Blood Extraction Kit. The germline V gene supplies CDR1 MGHRA and CDR2 YSYEKL. Cut back by 3 bases and 4 bases, the V and J ends lie 22 bases apart. The CDR3 runs 18 amino acids, cysteine and phenylalanine included. CDR3 DNA only is kept here, 54 bases in frame from base 1.

Sequencing used PBMCs. This receptor chain uses TRBV4-1 and TRBJ1-3, with a tentative D gene TRBD1 over 6 matching bases. This TCR was sampled from a woman younger than 45 in good health and CMV-seronegative. This receptor carries the CDR3 CASSHTGQHRPSGNTIYF. The DNA reads TGCGCCAGCAGCCACACTGGACAGCATCGTCCCTCGGGAAACACCATATATTTT.